The clone carrying this TCR beta chain was detected only a few times. Its antigen is not identified. Blood libraries mostly used approximately 450 ng genomic DNA, six replicates each. The table came from immunoSEQ multiplex PCR; TCRdb's copy has only in-frame clones and leaves some out. The sample has roughly 15,000 clones, 71% seen once; the top ten hold 2.5% to 3.5%. Germline V gene sequence: CDR1 SGHVS, CDR2 FQNEAQ. The V gene lost 1 base and the J gene lost 2 bases, with 9 bases spanning the gap. The CDR3 is 14 amino acids. The data belong to a study of neoadjuvant anti-PD-1 for oral cavity cancer. Background on the study: Patients without progression received a fourth nivolumab dose around day 43, then surgical resection on days 50-56. Regarding the study as a whole: Pretreatment Treg/Th17 ratio correlated inversely with post-treatment tumor clonality.

As to time point: after neoadjuvant nivolumab, at surgical resection. Here the sequenced sample was PBMCs, taken after nivolumab (anti-PD-1) treatment. The TCR originated in a person aged 35 to 85 with oral cavity squamous cell carcinoma. The chain is built from TRBV7-8 and TRBJ2-7; no reliable D call. The CDR3 sequence: CASSLEGIAYEQYF. The CDR3 nucleotides are TGTGCCAGCAGCTTAGAAGGTATCGCCTACGAGCAGTACTTC.